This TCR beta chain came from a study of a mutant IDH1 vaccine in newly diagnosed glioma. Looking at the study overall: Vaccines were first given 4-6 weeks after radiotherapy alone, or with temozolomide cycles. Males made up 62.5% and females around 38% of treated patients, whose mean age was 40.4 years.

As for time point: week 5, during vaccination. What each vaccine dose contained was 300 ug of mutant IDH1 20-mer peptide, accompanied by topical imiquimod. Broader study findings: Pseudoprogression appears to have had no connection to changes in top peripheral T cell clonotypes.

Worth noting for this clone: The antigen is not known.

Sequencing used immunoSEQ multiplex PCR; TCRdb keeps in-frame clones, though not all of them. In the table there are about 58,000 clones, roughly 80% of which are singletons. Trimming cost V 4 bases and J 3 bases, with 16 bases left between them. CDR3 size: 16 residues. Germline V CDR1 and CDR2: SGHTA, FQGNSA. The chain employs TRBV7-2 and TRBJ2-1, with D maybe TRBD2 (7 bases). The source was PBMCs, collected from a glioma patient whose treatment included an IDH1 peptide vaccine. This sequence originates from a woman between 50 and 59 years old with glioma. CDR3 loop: CASSSPGRGDYNEQFF. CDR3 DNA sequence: TGTGCCAGCAGCTCACCGGGGAGGGGGGACTACAATGAGCAGTTCTTC.